This T cell receptor beta chain comes out of a study of tissue T cells after allogeneic stem cell transplantation. Study in general: Several unmodified and three CD34-selected T-cell-depleted grafts went to graft-versus-host disease patients. General study results and limits: Within patients, tissue anatomy strongly shaped TCR repertoire composition.

Method: immunoSEQ multiplex PCR; TCRdb's copy keeps in-frame clones and lacks some. This sample has 25,000 to 35,000 clones; 65% to 90% occur once, and the top ten carry around 3.5%. The CDR3 extends over 14 amino acids. Trimming removed 1 base at V and 5 bases at J, with 10 bases between. Germline-derived CDR1 and CDR2 are SNHLY and FYNNEI. With respect to this clone: Antigen unknown.

The gene calls are TRBV2 and TRBJ2-3; D may correspond to TRBD1 or TRBD2 (5 bases each). Specimen: blood, collected before transplantation. The TCR originated in a woman between 18 and 50 years old who later had graft-versus-host disease after an allogeneic stem cell transplant. The CDR3 DNA reads TGTGCCAGCAGTGAAGTTTGGGGGATAGATACGCAGTATTTT. Its translation: CASSEVWGIDTQYF.